The entry below gives a single T cell receptor beta chain sequence along with its context. Its antigen is not identified. The data were taken from a study of vaccination and CD4 T cells after COVID-19. Study-level information: Convalescent patients, SARS-CoV-2 positive by nasal swab PCR, comprised fewer than 10 mild cases and one severe case. The BNT162b2 or mRNA-1273 vaccine was given to participants in two doses. The peptides that stimulated the cells were overlapping spike peptides from SARS-CoV-2, HCoV-NL63, HCoV-OC43 and HCoV-229E.

Treatment described: roughly 11-day PBMC culture with coronavirus spike peptide pools or control peptides (ViraFEST assay). At the Johns Hopkins FTIC core, DNA taken from cultured CD4+ T cells was sequenced by way of the Oncomine TCR Beta short-read assay. The genomic DNA was obtained from cultured CD4+ T cells by extraction with the QIAamp micro DNA kit. TCRdb recomputed calls from the PCR reads with MiXCR, one row per CDR3 protein. Among about 21,000 distinct CDR3 sequences, around 43% were seen once, and the ten largest hold 4%. The germline gives CDR1 MNHNS, CDR2 SASEGT. Between the trimmed V and J ends, which lost 7 bases and 7 bases, there was a span of 13 bases. CDR3 size: 13 residues.

This sequence joins TRBV6-1 and TRBJ2-2; tentatively, D is TRBD2 (6 bases). Sequencing was performed on CD4+ T cells from blood, cultured in vitro, taken before SARS-CoV-2 vaccination. The receptor's source is a human donor who had recovered from COVID-19. CDR3 nucleotides: TGTGCCAGCACCTTCGGGAGCCACGGGGAGCTGTTTTTT. Residues: CASTFGSHGELFF.